The present entry profiles one T cell receptor (beta chain) with its context. The antigen remains undetermined. This could be a read error, since a much larger clone is one nucleotide away. Via MiXCR, TCRdb re-called the 5' RACE reads, giving one row per CDR3 protein. The sample lists around 770,000 distinct CDR3 sequences; around 11% were seen once. This record comes from a study of CD8 T cells in ankylosing spondylitis. Study observations and caveats: Characteristic, it appeared, of ankylosing spondylitis blood was a TCR beta motif of 7 or 8 highly homologous variants.

Germline assignment: CDR1 SNHLY and CDR2 FYNNEI. This CDR3 region has 12 residues. Sequencing input: blood, either unsorted or a sorted T cell fraction (not recorded which). The receptor comes from a male donor with ankylosing spondylitis. The chain links TRBV2 to TRBJ2-7, with a possible D match to TRBD1 (6 bases). CDR3 in DNA: TGTGCCAGCAGCAGGGGCAACTACGAGCAGAACTTC. Its translation: CASSRGNYEQNF.